The rows below give T cell receptor beta chains drawn from one sample of a study of T cell responses to AZD1222 COVID-19 vaccine. Libraries were prepared by immunoSEQ multiplex PCR; TCRdb keeps only in-frame clonotypes and omits some of them. Of about 140,000 clones listed, about 92% are singletons. Sequences were derived from peripheral blood, sampled on day 0 of AZD1222 vaccination. The receptors here all came from an adult in good health. The CDR3 runs from the conserved cysteine through the conserved F or W. D genes are given only for firm matches. Size values are once, few and many counts, or a class for expanded clones, and some rows have none.

>TRBV3-1/TRBV3-2|.|.|TRBJ1-5
TGTGCCAGCAGCCACTCTGGGACCAGGGGTCAGCCCCAGCATTTT
CASSHSGTRGQPQHF
>TRBV28|.|TRBD1|TRBJ1-4
TGTGCCAGCAGCCGGACGGGACAGGCAAATGAAAAACTGTTTTTT
CASSRTGQANEKLFF
>TRBV19|.|.|TRBJ2-3
TGTGCCAGTAGGAAGGGTTTAAGCACAGATACGCAGTATTTT
CASRKGLSTDTQYF
>TRBV4-1|.|TRBD2|TRBJ2-1
TGCGCCAGCAGCCCTTACTCTAGCGGGAGGCCTAATGAGCAGTTCTTC
CASSPYSSGRPNEQFF
>TRBV11-2|.|.|TRBJ1-1
TGTGCCAGCAGCTTCGGGAGGAACACTGAAGCTTTCTTT
CASSFGRNTEAFF
>TRBV6-2/TRBV6-3|.|TRBD1|TRBJ1-1
TGTGCCAGCAGCAGACAGGGGGACACTGAAGCTTTCTTT
CASSRQGDTEAFF
>TRBV3-1/TRBV3-2|.|.|TRBJ2-4
TGTGCCAGCAGCCAAGAGTATAACATTCAGTACTTC
CASSQEYNIQYF
>TRBV30|once|.|TRBJ1-6
TGTGCCGGGGGCCGGCAGAACTATAATTCACCCCTCCACTTT
CAGGRQNYNSPLHF
>TRBV2|.|TRBD2|TRBJ2-7
TGTGCCAGCAGAAAGACTAGCGGGAATAACTACGAGCAGTACTTC
CASRKTSGNNYEQYF
>TRBV5-7|.|.|TRBJ1-3
TGTGGGGGAGGGAGGGCCTTCTCTGGAAACACCATATATTTT
CGGGRAFSGNTIYF
>TRBV5-5|.|.|TRBJ1-5
TGTGCCAGCAGCTTGGTGAGCAGCGGGGGAAGCCAGCCCCAGCATTTT
CASSLVSSGGSQPQHF
>TRBV2|.|TRBD1|TRBJ1-5
TGTGCCAGCAGGGCCGGGACAGGGGGGAATCAGCCCCAGCATTTT
CASRAGTGGNQPQHF
>TRBV19|.|.|TRBJ1-5
TGTGCCAGTAGTATAGGCGGGGGCCGGCAGCCCCAGCATTTT
CASSIGGGRQPQHF
>TRBV11-3|.|.|TRBJ1-6
TGTGCCAGCAGCTTCGACGGAAATTCACCCCTCCACTTT
CASSFDGNSPLHF
>TRBV11-2|.|TRBD2|TRBJ2-1
TGTGCCAGCAGCTTAAGACTAGCGGGATACAATGAGCAGTTCTTC
CASSLRLAGYNEQFF
>TRBV29-1|.|.|TRBJ1-3
TGCAGCGTTGGCCTCAATACTGGAAACACCATATATTTT
CSVGLNTGNTIYF
>TRBV7-2|.|TRBD1|TRBJ1-1
TGTGCCAGCAGCCTCGACAGGGCTTTGGTTGAAGCTTTCTTT
CASSLDRALVEAFF
>TRBV11-3|.|.|TRBJ2-7
TGTGCCAGCAGCTTGACAGCAGCAGCCTACGAGCAGTACTTC
CASSLTAAAYEQYF
>TRBV19|.|TRBD2|TRBJ2-1
TGTGCCAGCCACCCCGGAGGACTAGCGGGGAATGAGCAGTTCTTC
CASHPGGLAGNEQFF
>TRBV6-5|once|.|TRBJ2-5
TGTGCCAGCAGTTACTCACGGGGGGCGGTGAGGGAGACCCAGTACTTC
CASSYSRGAVRETQYF
>TRBV5-1|.|TRBD1|TRBJ1-2
TGCGCCAGCAGCCCCACGCCGGGACAGGGTTTTGGCTACACCTTC
CASSPTPGQGFGYTF
>TRBV19|.|.|TRBJ1-4
TGTGCCAGTAGTATAGACAGGGAAGAAAAACTGTTTTTT
CASSIDREEKLFF
>TRBV19|.|.|TRBJ1-2
TGTGCCAGTACTACTGACAGGAGGGACTTTGGCTATGGCTACACCTTC
CASTTDRRDFGYGYTF